Listed here are 26 T cell receptor beta chains from one sample, sequenced in a study of blood T cells in healthy people across ages. Combining a sample-barcoded 5' primer with a J-beta primer mix, a second PCR ran for about 7 to 11 cycles. TCRdb recomputed calls from the 5' RACE reads with MiXCR, one row per CDR3 protein. This table has approximately 960,000 distinct CDR3 sequences, under 35% appearing once. These sequences were also reported in another study, on T cells of mothers and their children.

Sequenced sample: blood. These receptors came from a woman in her thirties or forties in good health.

The table lists this clonotype with many counts. The chain carries TRBV10-3 and TRBJ1-1; D remains unclear. V was clipped by 6 bases and J by 4 bases, with 12 bases between them. This CDR3 spans 13 amino acids. Germline assignment: CDR1 ENHRY and CDR2 SYGVKD. The CDR3 spells CAIRLTIGTEAFF. CDR3 bases: TGTGCCATCAGATTAACAATTGGCACTGAAGCTTTCTTT.

The genes are TRBV20-1 and TRBJ1-5, with D uncertain. The V gene lost 3 bases and the J gene lost 1 base, with 13 bases spanning the gap. Germline V gene sequence: CDR1 DFQATT, CDR2 SNEGSKA (reference sequence). This CDR3 contains 15 residues. The CDR3 reads CSASPVGRSNQPQHF. For the CDR3, the DNA is TGCAGTGCTAGTCCGGTGGGAAGAAGCAATCAGCCCCAGCATTTT.

This clonotype was counted only a few times. Mismatch with germline at one junction end may stem from a read error. CDR3 sequence: CASSEWTGGGEQFF. Written as DNA, the CDR3 is TGTGCCAGTAGTGAATGGACAGGGGGAGGCGAGCAGTTCTTC. The chain employs TRBV2 and TRBJ2-1; TRBD1 matches 10 bases. Germline V gene lookup returns CDR1 SNHLY and CDR2 FYNNEI. The CDR3 sequence is 14 residues long.

This clonotype was observed a few times. J is TRBJ2-7 and V is TRBV7-9, with D unresolved. The CDR3 has 16 residues. The V and J ends lost 3 bases and 1 base respectively, with 16 bases between them. Germline V gene sequence: CDR1 SEHNR, CDR2 FQNEAQ (reference sequence). CDR3 loop: CASSFSPGLQSYEQYF. As DNA, the CDR3 is TGTGCCAGCAGCTTCTCCCCCGGGCTCCAATCCTACGAGCAGTACTTC.

As concerns this clonotype: At one end the junction does not follow the germline gene, possibly because of a read error. The CDR3: CTSSGATLSNQPQHF. In DNA form, the CDR3 reads TGTACCAGTAGTGGGGCGACATTAAGCAATCAGCCCCAGCATTTT. The J gene is TRBJ1-5, the V gene TRBV19; perhaps TRBD1 as D (5 bases). Germline assignment: CDR1 LNHDA and CDR2 SQIVND (reference sequence). The CDR3 is 15 residues long.

At least ten counts were recorded for this clonotype. The chain links TRBV20-1 to TRBJ1-4; TRBD1 matches 8 bases. Unmatched junction bases numbered 6, after V lost 7 bases and J lost 8 bases. The CDR3 length is 12 residues. The germline V gene has CDR1 DFQATT and CDR2 SNEGSKA (reference sequence). CDR3 sequence (DNA): TGCAGTGTGTACAGGGGGGACGAAAAACTGTTTTTT. It encodes CSVYRGDEKLFF.

The table lists this clonotype with a few counts. This chain joins TRBV6-1 and TRBJ2-3; D call uncertain. V was trimmed by 2 bases and J by 0 bases, leaving 6 bases between them. CDR3 length: 14 residues. Germline CDR1 and CDR2: MNHNS and SASEGT. This chain's CDR3 is CASSEFRSTDTQYF. Written as DNA, the CDR3 is TGTGCCAGCAGTGAATTTAGGAGCACAGATACGCAGTATTTT.

On this clonotype: Just one base apart from a much larger clone, this may be a read error. The chain uses TRBV7-2 and TRBJ2-5; 10 bases agree with TRBD2. The CDR3 covers 14 residues. Germline loops: CDR1 SGHTA, CDR2 FQGNSA. CDR3 region: CANSAGLAEETQYF. In DNA form, the CDR3 reads TGTGCCAACAGCGCAGGACTAGCGGAAGAGACCCAGTACTTC. The full variable domain, its missing parts supplied by reference TRBV7-2 and TRBJ2-5, is GAGVSQSPSNKVTEKGKDVELRCDPISGHTALYWYRQSLGQGLEFLIYFQGNSAPDKSGLPSDRFSAERTGGSVSTLTIQRTQQEDSAVYLCANSAGLAEETQYFGPGTRLLVL.

A few counts support this clonotype. The rearrangement uses TRBV20-1 and TRBJ2-3; tentatively, D is TRBD2 (6 bases). CDR1 and CDR2 from the germline V gene are DFQATT and SNEGSKA (reference sequence). The CDR3 spans 14 residues. The ends were cut back, 4 bases at V and 0 bases at J, with 11 bases in the middle. The CDR3 region is CSAMMAGSTDTQYF. Here the CDR3 DNA reads TGCAGTGCTATGATGGCGGGGAGCACAGATACGCAGTATTTT.

This clonotype has a handful of counts. The chain has TRBV6-5 and TRBJ1-1; D is unclear. The germline V gene encodes CDR1 MNHEY and CDR2 SVGAGI. The CDR3 spans 14 residues. The ends were cut back, 4 bases at V and 0 bases at J, with 9 bases in the middle. CDR3 sequence (DNA): TGTGCCAGCAGTTGGAGGGTTATGAACACTGAAGCTTTCTTT. This translates into CASSWRVMNTEAFF.

This clonotype was seen only a few times. The rearrangement links TRBV28 to TRBJ1-4; no clear D. Germline V gene sequence: CDR1 MDHEN, CDR2 SYDVKM. Trimming stripped 6 bases from V and 0 bases from J, with 11 bases between. The length of the CDR3 is 15 residues. The CDR3 loop is CASRSQVATNEKLFF. As DNA, the CDR3 is TGTGCCAGCAGATCGCAAGTTGCAACTAATGAAAAACTGTTTTTT.

This clonotype was counted many times. V is TRBV20-1 and J is TRBJ2-4; D is uncertain. Trimming removed 0 bases from V and 4 bases from J, with 13 bases in between. Germline-derived CDR1 and CDR2 are DFQATT and SNEGSKA (reference sequence). The CDR3 sequence is 15 residues long. In DNA form, the CDR3 reads TGCAGTGCTAGAGATCCTTCATCAAAGAAAAACATTCAGTACTTC. Translation gives CSARDPSSKKNIQYF.

On this clonotype itself: This sequence may be a read error, since a much larger clone differs from it by one base. The chain joins TRBV20-1 to TRBJ2-1, with 13 bases lining up with TRBD2. With 4 bases clipped from V and 13 bases from J, the junction kept 13 bases outside the gene matches. The CDR3 spans 15 residues. CDR1 and CDR2 (germline): DFQATT, SNEGSKA (reference sequence). The chain's CDR3 is CSAIQLAGGRETQFF. The CDR3 DNA sequence: TGCAGTGCTATCCAACTAGCGGGGGGGCGAGAGACCCAGTTCTTC.

As to this clonotype: A clone one base away is much larger, so this may be a read error. The gene calls are TRBV10-2 and TRBJ2-1; D is possibly TRBD2 (5 bases). Germline values: CDR1 WSHSY, CDR2 SAAADI. The CDR3 sequence is 15 residues long. The CDR3 loop reads CAGSEYSVDYNEQFF. CDR3 nucleotides: TGCGCCGGCAGTGAGTATAGCGTAGACTACAATGAGCAGTTCTTC.

A note on this clonotype: The germline gene is not matched at one end of the junction; a read error may be the cause. The chain combines TRBV20-1 with TRBJ1-5; D perhaps matches TRBD1 (6 bases). This CDR3 is 13 amino acids long. Per the germline V gene, CDR1 is DFQATT and CDR2 is SNEGSKA (reference sequence). CDR3 nucleotide sequence: TGCAGTGCCAGAGCGGGGGGCGGTCAGCCCCAGCATTTT. Its translation is CSARAGGGQPQHF.

At least ten counts were recorded for this clonotype. The genes are TRBV20-1 and TRBJ2-5; TRBD2 matches at 9 bases. J lost 5 bases, V lost 5 bases, and 12 bases had no gene match. The CDR3 sequence is 15 residues long. Germline loops: CDR1 DFQATT, CDR2 SNEGSKA (reference sequence). The chain's CDR3 is CSAGGGGAGYETQYF. CDR3 in DNA: TGCAGTGCTGGCGGCGGGGGGGCAGGGTATGAGACCCAGTACTTC.

The CDR3 nucleotides are TGTGCCAGCAGCTCCCTTAGCGGGGCCCCTTTTAAGCAGTATTTT. It is translated as CASSSLSGAPFKQYF. This chain joins TRBV11-2 and TRBJ2-3; TRBD2 matches 8 bases. The CDR3 runs 15 residues. Germline CDR1 is SGHAT and CDR2 is FQNNGV. V lost 4 bases, J lost 11 bases, and 14 bases stayed unmatched.

This clonotype was counted only a few times. This chain joins TRBV20-1 and TRBJ1-6; weak D call: TRBD1 (6 bases). Trimming left V 6 bases short and J 5 bases short, with 14 bases between. CDR3 size: 14 residues. Per the germline V gene, CDR1 is DFQATT and CDR2 is SNEGSKA (reference sequence). CDR3 sequence: CSAREGGDNSPLHF. For the CDR3, the DNA is TGCAGTGCCAGGGAAGGGGGGGATAATTCACCCCTCCACTTT.

V gene TRBV7-9 combines with J gene TRBJ2-3; the match to TRBD2 covers 8 bases. This CDR3 has 16 amino acids. Per the germline V gene, CDR1 is SEHNR and CDR2 is FQNEAQ (reference sequence). V shed 2 bases, J shed 0 bases, and the junction held 4 bases outside the gene matches. CDR3 in amino acids: CASSLTKRGSTDTQYF. CDR3 DNA: TGTGCCAGCAGCTTAACGAAGCGGGGGAGCACAGATACGCAGTATTTT.

The J gene is TRBJ1-6, the V gene TRBV28; 7 positions agree with TRBD1. V lost 11 bases and J lost 8; bases outside the gene matches: 9. The CDR3 length is 13 residues. Germline V gene data show CDR1 as MDHEN and CDR2 as SYDVKM. The CDR3 DNA sequence: TGTGCCGCAAACAGGGGAGCAGATTCACCCCTCCACTTT. It specifies CAANRGADSPLHF.

This clonotype has ten or more counts. This chain links TRBV14 with TRBJ2-7; TRBD1 might be the D (5 bases). CDR1 and CDR2 from the germline V gene are SGHDN and FVKESK. This CDR3 comprises 14 residues. Trimming took off 1 base at V and 1 base at J, with 8 bases between the two ends. The CDR3 DNA is TGTGCCAGCAGCCAAGTACAGGCGTCCTACGAGCAGTACTTC. Protein product: CASSQVQASYEQYF.

The rearrangement uses TRBV7-9 and TRBJ1-1; perhaps TRBD1 as D (6 bases). From germline, CDR1 is SEHNR and CDR2 FQNEAQ (reference sequence). This CDR3 region has 14 residues. V was clipped by 8 bases and J by 0 bases, with 13 bases between them. CDR3 in DNA: TGTGCCAGCCAAGGTGGGGGCTTGAACACTGAAGCTTTCTTT. It codes for CASQGGGLNTEAFF.

This clonotype came up once. A read error may be the cause here, since a much bigger clone is one base away. The chain is built from TRBV20-1 and TRBJ2-4; TRBD2 agrees at 7 bases. The CDR3 covers 14 residues. V was clipped by 3 bases and J by 5 bases; unmatched bases: 7. Germline V gene sequence: CDR1 DFQATT, CDR2 SNEGSKA (reference sequence). Written as DNA, the CDR3 is TGCAGTGCTAGTGTGGGCGGGGGAGAAAACATTCAGTACTTC. Its protein product is CSASVGGGENIQYF.

The V call is TRBV10-3, the J call TRBJ2-5, with 8 bases identical to TRBD1. There are 13 residues in the CDR3. V shed 6 bases and J 11 bases; nucleotides not matched to a gene: 11. From germline, CDR1 is ENHRY and CDR2 SYGVKD. In DNA form, the CDR3 reads TGTGCCATCAGCCCCGGGACAGGCGGGGAGCAGTACTTC. This encodes CAISPGTGGEQYF.

In its sample, this clonotype was seen many times. This rearrangement joins TRBV20-1 to TRBJ1-6; possibly TRBD1 for D (5 bases). Germline assignment: CDR1 DFQATT and CDR2 SNEGSKA (reference sequence). This CDR3 region has 15 residues. V was shortened by 5 bases and J by 6 bases, with 17 bases between the two germline ends. Here the CDR3 DNA reads TGCAGTGCTGACCAGATGAGGGGAGGTAATTCACCCCTCCACTTT. It codes for CSADQMRGGNSPLHF.

There are many counts of this clonotype. The rearrangement links TRBV24-1 to TRBJ2-7; a weak D match, TRBD2 (5 bases). There are 12 residues in the CDR3. CDR1 and CDR2 from the germline V gene are KGHDR and SFDVKD. The V end was cut by 3 bases, the J end by 7 bases, with 9 bases between. The DNA for the CDR3 is TGTGCCACCAGTGATCCGGGATTTGAGCAGTACTTC. Its protein product is CATSDPGFEQYF.